This entry lists 17 T cell receptor beta chains sequenced from one sample in a study of cytomegalovirus exposure and HLA in healthy donors. The PCR made use of 60 Vbeta and 13 Jbeta primers. Clones were read by immunoSEQ multiplex PCR, and TCRdb kept only the in-frame ones, dropping some. This sample carries roughly 86,000 clones, more than 60% of them seen once, and the ten largest clones take around 7.8%. Source material: PBMCs. Receptors were obtained from a man between 50 and 59 years old in good health and CMV-seropositive.

CDR3 region: CAWSGSPRRLFF. CDR3 DNA: TGTGCCTGGAGTGGTTCGCCGAGGAGGCTGTTTTTT. The chain joins TRBV30 to TRBJ1-4, with no clear D. Per germline, CDR1 GTSNPN and CDR2 SVGIG (reference sequence). CDR3 length: 12 amino acids. V was clipped by 1 base and J by 14 bases, with 14 bases between them.

Comments on this clone: Relative to the germline gene, one junction end is altered; a read error may explain this. This chain uses TRBV10-1 with TRBJ1-1, with TRBD1 identical over 7 bases. The CDR3 consists of 12 residues. Germline V CDR1 and CDR2: WNHNN, SYGVQD (reference sequence). The CDR3 region has the DNA TGCGCCAGCAGTGACCGTCCGGGACAGCTTCTCTTT. This sequence encodes CASSDRPGQLLF.

This rearrangement joins TRBV2 to TRBJ2-3; D is unclear. The V gene's germline CDR1 is SNHLY and CDR2 FYNNEI. Trimming removed 7 bases from V and 2 bases from J, with 10 bases in between. The CDR3 covers 13 residues. DNA for the CDR3: TGTGCCAGCATGCCGGGTTACACAGATACGCAGTATTTT. Amino acids: CASMPGYTDTQYF.

The chain joins TRBV10-1 to TRBJ2-1; D is undetermined. V shed 6 bases and J shed 8 bases, with 17 bases lying between them. CDR1 is WNHNN, CDR2 SYGVQD, per germline (reference sequence). This CDR3 is 14 amino acids long. CDR3: CASRYKSRRDEQFF. The CDR3 nucleotides are TGCGCCAGCAGATATAAGTCCAGGCGAGATGAGCAGTTCTTC.

J is TRBJ1-4 and V is TRBV6-1; 7 bases map to TRBD1. The CDR3 has 14 amino acids. The V gene end was trimmed by 8 bases and the J gene end by 3 bases; junction bases not matched to a gene: 6. CDR1 and CDR2 (germline): MNHNS, SASEGT. DNA for the CDR3: TGTGCCAGCTCCTGGGACAGATCTAATGAAAAACTGTTTTTT. Its protein product is CASSWDRSNEKLFF.

The chain links TRBV5-1 to TRBJ2-2; TRBD1 agrees at 8 bases. The CDR3 has 15 amino acids. Germline lookup yields CDR1 SGHRS and CDR2 YFSETQ. The J segment lost 6 bases and the V segment lost 4 bases, leaving 8 bases of the junction unmatched. The CDR3 sequence: CASSIRDRWAGELFF. CDR3 DNA: TGCGCCAGCAGCATAAGGGACAGGTGGGCCGGGGAGCTGTTTTTT.

The chain is built from TRBV19 and TRBJ2-7; perhaps TRBD2 as D (5 bases). The length of the CDR3 is 15 residues. Germline CDR1 is LNHDA and CDR2 is SQIVND (reference sequence). The germline V and J ends were trimmed by 6 bases and 2 bases, with 17 bases remaining between them. The CDR3 spells CASRLSEEGTYEQYF. The CDR3, as DNA: TGTGCCAGTAGACTCAGTGAAGAGGGTACCTACGAGCAGTACTTC.

This chain connects TRBV19 to TRBJ2-1, with 11 bases that match TRBD2. The CDR3 has 15 residues. V lost 5 bases to trimming and J lost 5 bases; unmatched junction nucleotides: 5. The germline V gene encodes CDR1 LNHDA and CDR2 SQIVND (reference sequence). CDR3 in amino acids: CASSGTSGIHNEQFF. CDR3 bases: TGTGCCAGTAGTGGGACTAGCGGAATACACAATGAGCAGTTCTTC.

The chain employs TRBV7-9 and TRBJ2-5; 8 bases map to TRBD2. Per the germline V gene, CDR1 is SEHNR and CDR2 is FQNEAQ (reference sequence). The CDR3 sequence is 15 residues long. With 2 bases clipped from V and 0 bases from J, the junction kept 2 bases outside the gene matches. This CDR3 reads CASSLPGGYQETQYF. DNA of the CDR3: TGTGCCAGCAGCTTACCGGGGGGGTACCAAGAGACCCAGTACTTC.

The V gene is TRBV4-3, the J gene TRBJ1-5; no reliable D call. Trimming took 0 bases from V and 1 from J, leaving 13 bases between them. Germline CDR1 LGHNA, CDR2 YSLEER. The CDR3 spans 17 residues. CDR3 region: CASSQEIGGGSNQPQHF. The CDR3 region has the DNA TGCGCCAGCAGCCAAGAAATCGGCGGCGGGAGCAATCAGCCCCAGCATTTT.

The sample holds a few counts of this clone. The junction and the germline gene differ at one end; a read error may be behind it. V and J are TRBV15 and TRBJ1-5; D uncertain. The CDR3 has 15 amino acids. In germline, CDR1 is LNHNV, CDR2 YYDKDF (reference sequence). The CDR3 sequence: CATSRDPGGNQPQNF. CDR3 sequence (DNA): TGTGCCACCAGCAGAGATCCTGGCGGGAATCAGCCCCAGAATTTT.

V and J are TRBV11-2 and TRBJ2-7, with D perhaps TRBD1 (5 bases). Germline V gives CDR1 SGHAT, CDR2 FQNNGV. Trimming cost V 0 bases and J 0 bases, with 12 bases left between them. This CDR3 region has 16 residues. CDR3 sequence: CASSLDVGAFSYEQYF. For the CDR3, the DNA is TGTGCCAGCAGCTTAGATGTAGGGGCTTTCTCCTACGAGCAGTACTTC. Combining the CDR3 with reference TRBV11-2 and TRBJ2-7 gives the whole variable domain EAGVAQSPRYKIIEKRQSVAFWCNPISGHATLYWYQQILGQGPKLLIQFQNNGVVDDSQLPKDRFSAERLKGVDSTLKIQPAKLEDSAVYLCASSLDVGAFSYEQYFGPGTRLTVT.

The chain joins TRBV4-3 to TRBJ2-7; D gene unclear. V dropped 0 bases and J dropped 3 bases, with 9 bases sitting between them. This CDR3 is built from 14 residues. Germline V gene lookup returns CDR1 LGHNA and CDR2 YSLEER. In nucleotides, the CDR3 is TGCGCCAGCAGCCAAGATTACGGTAACTACGAGCAGTACTTC. Its translation is CASSQDYGNYEQYF.

Here the CDR3 DNA reads TGTGCCAGCAGCTTAAAATTCGCAGTTGCGAACACTGAAGCTTTCTTT. Amino acids: CASSLKFAVANTEAFF. The chain employs TRBV7-2 and TRBJ1-1, with unresolved D. Germline V gene lookup returns CDR1 SGHTA and CDR2 FQGNSA. Trimming shortened V by 2 bases and J by 1 base, and 14 bases separated the two germline ends. The CDR3 consists of 16 residues. Together with reference TRBV7-2 and TRBJ1-1, the CDR3 gives the full variable domain: GAGVSQSPSNKVTEKGKDVELRCDPISGHTALYWYRQSLGQGLEFLIYFQGNSAPDKSGLPSDRFSAERTGGSVSTLTIQRTQQEDSAVYLCASSLKFAVANTEAFFGQGTRLTVV.

This clone was observed a handful of times. This sequence joins TRBV28 and TRBJ1-5; D is uncertain. The CDR3 has 17 amino acids. Deletions cut 5 bases from V and 0 bases from J, with 17 bases between. Germline V gives CDR1 MDHEN, CDR2 SYDVKM. CDR3 nucleotides: TGTGCCAGCAGTCCCCTCGCGTTCCGATATAGCAATCAGCCCCAGCATTTT. This encodes CASSPLAFRYSNQPQHF.

About this clone: Other DNA sequences within the sample encode an identical CDR3. The chain uses TRBV9 and TRBJ1-5, with TRBD1 matching over 8 bases. The germline CDR1 and CDR2 sequences are SGDLS and YYNGEE. Trimming at V came to 3 bases and at J to 6 bases, leaving 5 bases not matched to a gene. The CDR3 covers 14 residues. As DNA, the CDR3 is TGTGCCAGCAGCGCTACAGGGGGGAGTCAGCCCCAGCATTTT. It codes for CASSATGGSQPQHF. Combining the CDR3 with reference TRBV9 and TRBJ1-5 gives the whole variable domain DSGVTQTPKHLITATGQRVTLRCSPRSGDLSVYWYQQSLDQGLQFLIQYYNGEERAKGNILERFSAQQFPDLHSELNLSSLELGDSALYFCASSATGGSQPQHFGDGTRLSIL.

This chain connects TRBV5-4 to TRBJ2-1; TRBD2 aligns across 14 bases. Germline V CDR1 and CDR2: SGHNT, YYREEE (reference sequence). This CDR3 is built from 17 residues. V was clipped by 4 bases and J by 5 bases; unmatched bases: 8. CDR3 coding DNA: TGTGCCAGCAGCGTCGGGACTAGCGGGGGACTCAACAATGAGCAGTTCTTC. This gives the protein CASSVGTSGGLNNEQFF.